This T cell receptor beta chain was sequenced during a study of identical twins. This CDR3 region has 14 residues. The V end lost 1 base, the J end lost 1 base, and 7 bases lay between the germline ends. From germline, CDR1 is KGHSH and CDR2 LQKENI. TCRdb reprocessed the 5' RACE reads with MiXCR, giving one entry per CDR3 protein. The profile shows around 500,000 distinct CDR3 sequences, more than 13% of them singletons. The sample was also reused in another study, on yellow fever vaccine responses in identical twins.

The source of this sequence is a young woman in good health. The rearrangement joins TRBV18 to TRBJ1-1, with no clear D. The sample was CD4+ T cells sorted from blood. The CDR3 here is CASSPLSENTEAFF. For the CDR3, the DNA is TGTGCCAGCTCACCACTGTCAGAGAACACTGAAGCTTTCTTT.